The 29 T cell receptor beta chains given below trace back to one sample, sequenced in a study of blood T cell repertoires in COVID-19. Only in-frame clones appear in the TCRdb table, and some are missing; sequencing was by immunoSEQ multiplex PCR. Of more than 250,000 clones in the sample, roughly nine tenths were seen once. The source material was PBMCs or T cells enriched from blood (not recorded which). These TCRs come from a woman under 40 who had recovered from COVID-19.

This clone appeared once. The gene calls are TRBV5-1 and TRBJ1-3, with 7 bases fitting TRBD1. V shed 5 bases and J 2 bases; nucleotides not matched to a gene: 7. The germline CDR1 and CDR2 sequences are SGHRS and YFSETQ. There are 15 residues in the CDR3. The CDR3 is CASRSTGDAGNTIYF. The CDR3 bases are TGCGCCAGCAGGTCTACAGGGGATGCTGGAAACACCATATATTTT.

V is TRBV30 and J is TRBJ1-1; possible D gene TRBD1, 6 bases. Germline CDR1 reads GTSNPN; CDR2 reads SVGIG (reference sequence). The CDR3 consists of 14 residues. V lost 5 bases to trimming and J lost 0 bases, with 13 bases between them. In DNA, the CDR3 is TGTGCCTGGTCCGGCGGGGGCCTGAACACTGAAGCTTTCTTT. The encoded protein is CAWSGGGLNTEAFF.

This chain connects TRBV21-1 to TRBJ1-2. TRBV21-1 constitutes a pseudogene. The CDR3 is 14 amino acids. CDR3 nucleotides: TGTGCCAGCAGCAAAGAAGAGGCCGACTATGGCTACACCTTC. Translating it yields CASSKEEADYGYTF.

V gene TRBV7-3 combines with J gene TRBJ2-4; 8 nucleotides align to TRBD2. The germline V gene has CDR1 SGHTA and CDR2 FQGTGA. This CDR3 spans 15 amino acids. V dropped 5 bases and J dropped 7; count of bases not matched to a gene: 10. This CDR3 reads CASSPRGGGWNIQYF. The CDR3 DNA is TGTGCCAGCAGCCCCCGGGGGGGCGGATGGAACATTCAGTACTTC. Drawing the rest from reference TRBV7-3 and TRBJ2-4, the complete variable domain is GAGVSQTPSNKVTEKGKYVELRCDPISGHTALYWYRQSLGQGPEFLIYFQGTGAADDSGLPNDRFFAVRPEGSVSTLKIQRTERGDSAVYLCASSPRGGGWNIQYFGAGTRLSVL.

The V gene is TRBV27, the J gene TRBJ1-5, with D perhaps TRBD1 (5 bases). From germline, CDR1 is MNHEY and CDR2 SMNVEV (reference sequence). This CDR3 is built from 13 residues. Between the trimmed V and J ends, which lost 4 bases and 6 bases, there was a span of 10 bases. The CDR3 nucleotides read TGTGCCAGCAGTTCCAGGGTCGGTCAGCCCCAGCATTTT. This codes for CASSSRVGQPQHF.

The chain is built from TRBV6-5 and TRBJ1-3; no clear D. CDR1 and CDR2 from the germline V gene are MNHEY and SVGAGI. Trimming removed 2 bases from V and 4 bases from J, with 15 bases in between. CDR3 length equals 16 residues. In DNA form, the CDR3 reads TGTGCCAGCAGTTACCCGGTTGGAGGGTTAGGAAACACCATATATTTT. Protein product: CASSYPVGGLGNTIYF.

The V call is TRBV27, the J call TRBJ2-7; 9 bases map to TRBD1. CDR3 length equals 15 residues. Trimming removed 3 bases from V and 5 bases from J; junction bases left unmatched: 8. Germline-derived CDR1 and CDR2 are MNHEY and SMNVEV (reference sequence). As DNA, the CDR3 is TGTGCCAGCAGTTTGGAGGGGACAGGGAGCAACGAGCAGTACTTC. Protein sequence: CASSLEGTGSNEQYF.

V usage is TRBV11-2 and J usage is TRBJ1-1; D not resolved. Trimming shortened V by 0 bases and J by 1 base, and 6 bases separated the two germline ends. Per germline, CDR1 SGHAT and CDR2 FQNNGV. The CDR3 is 14 residues long. This CDR3 reads CASSLEWANTEAFF. For the CDR3, the DNA is TGTGCCAGCAGCTTAGAGTGGGCGAACACTGAAGCTTTCTTT.

The chain links TRBV19 to TRBJ1-4, with a possible D match to TRBD1 (6 bases). CDR1 LNHDA and CDR2 SQIVND come from the germline V gene (reference sequence). The V gene lost 3 bases and the J gene lost 4 bases, with 9 bases spanning the gap. This CDR3 contains 14 residues. DNA of the CDR3: TGTGCCAGTAGTATCCCGGGACATAATGAAAAACTGTTTTTT. Translated, it gives CASSIPGHNEKLFF.

This rearrangement joins TRBV5-1 to TRBJ2-7; 9 bases are shared with TRBD1. The CDR3 contains 15 residues. The germline V gene encodes CDR1 SGHRS and CDR2 YFSETQ. V shed 2 bases, J shed 7 bases, and the junction held 10 bases outside the gene matches. The CDR3 is CASSFGDRDSWEQYF. The CDR3 DNA reads TGCGCCAGCAGCTTTGGGGACAGGGACTCCTGGGAGCAGTACTTC.

V and J are TRBV10-3 and TRBJ1-2; TRBD1 aligns across 7 bases. The germline gives CDR1 ENHRY, CDR2 SYGVKD. The CDR3 is made up of 11 amino acids. Trimming removed 10 bases from V and 4 bases from J; junction bases left unmatched: 3. The DNA of the CDR3 is TGTGCCACTGGGACAGTCTATGGCTACACCTTC. It translates to CATGTVYGYTF.

The chain links TRBV29-1 to TRBJ1-1; no clear D. The length of the CDR3 is 11 residues. Looked up from germline, CDR1 is SQVTM and CDR2 is ANQGSEA. Trimming stripped 8 bases from V and 6 bases from J, with 13 bases between. The CDR3 nucleotides read TGCAGCCCCACTCGAGGAGCTGAAGCTTTCTTT. It translates to CSPTRGAEAFF.

This clone was detected once. This chain connects TRBV29-1 to TRBJ2-7; 9 nucleotides agree with TRBD1. This CDR3 comprises 13 residues. The V gene end was trimmed by 3 bases and the J gene end by 3 bases; junction bases not matched to a gene: 3. Germline loops: CDR1 SQVTM, CDR2 ANQGSEA. The CDR3 sequence is CSVEAGQGYEQYF. DNA for the CDR3: TGCAGCGTTGAGGCGGGACAGGGCTACGAGCAGTACTTC.

Only one count was recorded for this clone. The chain carries TRBV6-5 and TRBJ1-5; TRBD1 is a possible D gene (5 bases). The CDR3 extends over 14 amino acids. Per the germline V gene, CDR1 is MNHEY and CDR2 is SVGAGI. Trimming took off 10 bases at V and 2 bases at J, with 15 bases between the two ends. CDR3 region: CAIQRRDGNQPQHF. The CDR3 DNA sequence: TGTGCCATCCAAAGGCGGGACGGCAATCAGCCCCAGCATTTT.

The V gene is TRBV6-5, the J gene TRBJ2-2, with D tentatively TRBD1 (5 bases). Deletions cut 8 bases from V and 6 bases from J, with 13 bases between. Germline CDR1 reads MNHEY; CDR2 reads SVGAGI. The CDR3 is 13 amino acids. The CDR3: CASVSQGPGELFF. The DNA of the CDR3 is TGTGCCAGCGTATCTCAGGGCCCCGGGGAGCTGTTTTTT.

This clone showed up just once. The chain employs TRBV19 and TRBJ1-2; D is perhaps TRBD1 (6 bases). Trimming stripped 8 bases from V and 0 bases from J, with 10 bases between. The CDR3 is 13 residues long. Germline V lookup: CDR1 LNHDA, CDR2 SQIVND (reference sequence). CDR3 DNA sequence: TGTGCCAGTCAGACAGGCCCTAACTATGGCTACACCTTC. It codes for CASQTGPNYGYTF.

The gene calls are TRBV6-5 and TRBJ2-7, with D tentatively TRBD2 (6 bases). CDR1 and CDR2 from the germline V gene are MNHEY and SVGAGI. The CDR3 runs 15 residues. V lost 7 bases, J lost 4 bases, and 20 bases lay in between. As DNA, the CDR3 is TGTGCCAGCACTCAGAGGGGAGGTGTAAGTTACGAGCAGTACTTC. Protein: CASTQRGGVSYEQYF.

V usage is TRBV27 and J usage is TRBJ1-5; no reliable D call. Germline V lookup: CDR1 MNHEY, CDR2 SMNVEV (reference sequence). Trimming left V 6 bases short and J 1 base short, with 25 bases between. This CDR3 is 19 amino acids long. Written as DNA, the CDR3 is TGTGCCAGCAGGCCGGGGTCGGGAAATAAGGCCTTCAGCAATCAGCCCCAGCATTTT. Its translation is CASRPGSGNKAFSNQPQHF.

The chain combines TRBV10-3 with TRBJ2-1; 13 nucleotides agree with TRBD2. J was trimmed by 8 bases and V by 4 bases; bases with no gene match: 2. This CDR3 spans 14 amino acids. Germline-derived CDR1 and CDR2 are ENHRY and SYGVKD. The CDR3 protein is CAISGTSGGDEQFF. The CDR3 coding sequence is TGTGCCATCAGTGGGACTAGCGGGGGTGATGAGCAGTTCTTC.

This clone was found once. J is TRBJ1-1 and V is TRBV6-5; D might be TRBD1 (6 bases). The length of the CDR3 is 14 residues. In germline, CDR1 is MNHEY, CDR2 SVGAGI. V shed 6 bases and J shed 4 bases, with 15 bases lying between them. DNA of the CDR3: TGTGCCAGCAGCATCCTGGACAGAGGCACTGAAGCTTTCTTT. Residues: CASSILDRGTEAFF.

The V call is TRBV27, the J call TRBJ1-2; the D is unclear. CDR3 size: 15 residues. The germline V gene has CDR1 MNHEY and CDR2 SMNVEV (reference sequence). V lost 7 bases to trimming and J lost 4 bases, with 19 bases between them. The CDR3 DNA is TGTGCCAGCATGGACCTGACCGGGAGGAGCTATGGCTACACCTTC. As protein: CASMDLTGRSYGYTF.

V usage is TRBV9 and J usage is TRBJ2-4, with no clear D. Trimming cost V 3 bases and J 5 bases, with 9 bases left between them. CDR1 and CDR2 from the germline V gene are SGDLS and YYNGEE. The CDR3 extends over 13 amino acids. CDR3 sequence (DNA): TGTGCCAGCAGCGCGGTCCCCGAAAACATTCAGTACTTC. Its protein product is CASSAVPENIQYF.

This chain uses TRBV15 with TRBJ2-5; TRBD1 matches at 9 bases. CDR3 length equals 16 residues. After removal of 8 bases from V and 5 bases from J, the junction contained 15 bases not matched to a gene. Per germline, CDR1 LNHNV and CDR2 YYDKDF (reference sequence). As DNA, the CDR3 is TGTGCCACCCGAGAAACCCCGGGACAGGGCCGGGAGACCCAGTACTTC. It is translated as CATRETPGQGRETQYF.

V and J are TRBV19 and TRBJ2-5; 9 bases line up with TRBD1. V gave up 5 bases and J gave up 5 bases; unmatched junction bases: 9. Germline V gene data show CDR1 as LNHDA and CDR2 as SQIVND (reference sequence). There are 15 residues in the CDR3. The CDR3 reads CASSRRTGVSETQYF. The CDR3 region has the DNA TGTGCCAGTAGTCGACGGACAGGGGTCAGCGAGACCCAGTACTTC.

The chain carries TRBV7-9 and TRBJ1-1; D ambiguous. V was shortened by 4 bases and J by 1 base, with 10 bases between the two germline ends. The CDR3 totals 14 residues. Germline values: CDR1 SEHNR, CDR2 FQNEAQ (reference sequence). The CDR3: CASSSAGRNTEAFF. The CDR3 DNA sequence: TGTGCCAGCAGCTCCGCAGGCCGGAACACTGAAGCTTTCTTT.

This sequence joins TRBV9 and TRBJ1-2; TRBD1 agrees at 7 bases. CDR3 length equals 15 residues. Germline V CDR1 and CDR2: SGDLS, YYNGEE. Trimming cost V 4 bases and J 0 bases; bases outside gene matches: 6. Here the CDR3 reads CASSPRTGTNYGYTF. In DNA form, the CDR3 reads TGTGCCAGCAGCCCCAGGACAGGAACTAACTATGGCTACACCTTC.

This chain joins TRBV6-5 and TRBJ1-1, with D maybe TRBD1 (6 bases). The CDR3 sequence is 13 residues long. Per the germline V gene, CDR1 is MNHEY and CDR2 is SVGAGI. V lost 4 bases to trimming and J lost 8 bases, with 14 bases between them. DNA of the CDR3: TGTGCCAGCAGTTTTCTCAGGGGCGCGGAAGCTTTCTTT. It specifies CASSFLRGAEAFF.

The chain combines TRBV28 with TRBJ2-1; 11 bases are shared with TRBD2. CDR3 length: 19 residues. Per germline, CDR1 MDHEN and CDR2 SYDVKM. The ends lost 7 bases at V and 4 bases at J; junction bases unmatched: 18. CDR3 sequence reads: CASTRAPTSGGPFYNEQFF. The CDR3 nucleotides are TGTGCCAGCACCAGGGCCCCCACTAGCGGGGGTCCCTTTTACAATGAGCAGTTCTTC.

This clone was seen a handful of times. This chain connects TRBV7-2 to TRBJ2-1; 15 bases map to TRBD2. The V segment lost 3 bases and the J segment 7 bases; nucleotides outside the gene matches: 10. CDR3 length equals 18 residues. Germline lookup yields CDR1 SGHTA and CDR2 FQGNSA. The CDR3 bases are TGTGCCAGCAGCTTTGGCCAGCCGGGACTAGCGGGGGGAAATGAGCAGTTCTTC. It translates to CASSFGQPGLAGGNEQFF. Complete variable domain (other parts from reference TRBV7-2 and TRBJ2-1): GAGVSQSPSNKVTEKGKDVELRCDPISGHTALYWYRQSLGQGLEFLIYFQGNSAPDKSGLPSDRFSAERTGGSVSTLTIQRTQQEDSAVYLCASSFGQPGLAGGNEQFFGPGTRLTVL.